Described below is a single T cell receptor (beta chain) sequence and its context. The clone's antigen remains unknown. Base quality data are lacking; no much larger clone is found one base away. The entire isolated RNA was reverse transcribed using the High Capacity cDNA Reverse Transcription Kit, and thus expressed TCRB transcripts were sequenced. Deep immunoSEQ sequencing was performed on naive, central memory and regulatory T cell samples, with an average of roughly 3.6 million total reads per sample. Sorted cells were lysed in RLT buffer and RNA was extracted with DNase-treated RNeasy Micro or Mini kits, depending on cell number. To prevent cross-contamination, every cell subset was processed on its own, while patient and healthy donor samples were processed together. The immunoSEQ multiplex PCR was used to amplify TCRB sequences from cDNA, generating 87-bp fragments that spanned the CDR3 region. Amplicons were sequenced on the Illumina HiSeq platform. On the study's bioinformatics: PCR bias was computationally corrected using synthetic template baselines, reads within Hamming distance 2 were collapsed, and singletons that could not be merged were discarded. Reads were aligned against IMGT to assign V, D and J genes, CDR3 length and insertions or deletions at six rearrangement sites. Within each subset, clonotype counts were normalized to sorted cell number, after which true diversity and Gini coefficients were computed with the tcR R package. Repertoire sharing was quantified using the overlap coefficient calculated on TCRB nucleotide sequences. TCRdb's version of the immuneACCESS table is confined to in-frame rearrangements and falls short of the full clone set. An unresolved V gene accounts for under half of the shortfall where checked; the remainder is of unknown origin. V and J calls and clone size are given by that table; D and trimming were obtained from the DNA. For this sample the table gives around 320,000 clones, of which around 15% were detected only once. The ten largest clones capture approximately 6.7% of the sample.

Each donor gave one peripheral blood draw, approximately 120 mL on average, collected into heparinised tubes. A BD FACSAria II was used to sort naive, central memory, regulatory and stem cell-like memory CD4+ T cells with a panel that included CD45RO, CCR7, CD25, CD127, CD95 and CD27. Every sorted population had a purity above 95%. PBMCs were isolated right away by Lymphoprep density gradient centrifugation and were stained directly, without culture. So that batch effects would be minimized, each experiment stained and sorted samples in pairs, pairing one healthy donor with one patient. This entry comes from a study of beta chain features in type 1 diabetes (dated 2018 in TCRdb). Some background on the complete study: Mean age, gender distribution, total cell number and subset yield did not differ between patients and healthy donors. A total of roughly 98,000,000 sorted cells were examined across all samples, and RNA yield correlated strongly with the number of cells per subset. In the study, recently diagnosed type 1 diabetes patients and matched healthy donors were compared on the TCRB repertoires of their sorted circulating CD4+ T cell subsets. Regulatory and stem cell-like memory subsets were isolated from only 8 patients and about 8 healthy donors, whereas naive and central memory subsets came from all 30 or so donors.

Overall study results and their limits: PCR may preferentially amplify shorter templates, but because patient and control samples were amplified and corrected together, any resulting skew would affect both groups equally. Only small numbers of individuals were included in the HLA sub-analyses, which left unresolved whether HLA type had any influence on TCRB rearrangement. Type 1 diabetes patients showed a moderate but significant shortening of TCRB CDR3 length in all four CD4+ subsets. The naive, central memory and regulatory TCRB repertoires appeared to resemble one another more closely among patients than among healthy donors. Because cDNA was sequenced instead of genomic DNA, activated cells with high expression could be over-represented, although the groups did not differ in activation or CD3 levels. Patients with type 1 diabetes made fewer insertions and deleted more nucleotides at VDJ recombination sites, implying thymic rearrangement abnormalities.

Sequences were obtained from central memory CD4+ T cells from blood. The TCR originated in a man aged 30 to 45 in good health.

Here the CDR3 is given as CASSLLAGVDGYTF. The nucleotides are TGTGCCAGCAGCTTACTAGCAGGGGTGGACGGCTACACCTTC. The chain joins TRBV11-3 to TRBJ1-2; the D gene is possibly TRBD1, with 6 bases matching. For CDR1 and CDR2, the germline V gene lists SGHNT and YENEEA. The CDR3 measures 14 amino acids from cysteine to phenylalanine. Only the CDR3 DNA is retained, 42 bases long and in frame from the first base. V is cut by 2 bases and J by 8 bases, and the space between the germline ends is 15 bases.